These 13 T cell receptor beta chains came from one sample sequenced in a study of blood T cell repertoires in COVID-19 (dated by TCRdb to 2018 to 2021). The library was made by the immunoSEQ multiplex PCR assay. TCRdb's version of the immuneACCESS table is confined to in-frame rearrangements and falls short of the full clone set. An unresolved V gene accounts for under half of the shortfall where checked; the remainder is of unknown origin. For this sample there are about 280,000 clones; around nine tenths appear just once. The ten biggest clones cover about 10% of the sample. Sequencing used peripheral blood. These receptors came from a woman aged 25 to 45 with COVID-19, enrolled during active disease.

V gene TRBV24-1 combines with J gene TRBJ2-1, with 13 bases fitting TRBD2. This CDR3 is built from 20 residues. V was clipped by 4 bases and J by 0 bases; unmatched bases: 11. CDR1 is KGHDR, CDR2 SFDVKD, per germline. The CDR3 protein is CATSESGLAGVFGSYNEQFF. CDR3 sequence (DNA): TGTGCCACCAGTGAATCCGGACTAGCGGGAGTCTTTGGCTCCTACAATGAGCAGTTCTTC.

This chain uses TRBV6-2 or TRBV6-3 with TRBJ1-5, with no clear D. Germline CDR1 is MNHEY and CDR2 is SVGEGT. Between the trimmed V and J ends, which lost 2 bases and 0 bases, there was a span of 5 bases. This CDR3 contains 14 residues. The CDR3 DNA sequence: TGTGCCAGCAGTTACCCTCGTAGCAATCAGCCCCAGCATTTT. Translating it yields CASSYPRSNQPQHF.

The chain carries TRBV4-1 and TRBJ2-1, with D perhaps TRBD2 (5 bases). The CDR3 sequence is 12 residues long. CDR1 is MGHRA, CDR2 YSYEKL, per germline. V shed 4 bases and J shed 10 bases, with 11 bases lying between them. CDR3 region: CASSPGREEQFF. DNA of the CDR3: TGCGCCAGCAGCCCGGGCCGGGAAGAGCAGTTCTTC.

In its sample, this clone ranks as medium-sized. The rearrangement uses TRBV6-2 or TRBV6-3 and TRBJ2-7, with D perhaps TRBD1 (6 bases). This CDR3 contains 17 residues. Trimming shortened V by 5 bases and J by 3 bases, and 23 bases separated the two germline ends. Germline V gene lookup returns CDR1 MNHEY and CDR2 SVGEGT. CDR3 in amino acids: CASSPLLWTEEDYEQYF. In nucleotides, the CDR3 is TGTGCCAGCAGTCCCCTCTTATGGACAGAGGAAGACTACGAGCAGTACTTC.

This rearrangement joins TRBV6-5 to TRBJ2-3; TRBD2 matches at 7 bases. The germline gives CDR1 MNHEY, CDR2 SVGAGI. The V and J ends lost 4 bases and 2 bases, in that order; junction bases with no gene match: 6. The CDR3 loop spans 15 amino acids. The CDR3 region has the DNA TGTGCCAGCAGTTCCACCGGGACTATCACAGATACGCAGTATTTT. Its protein is CASSSTGTITDTQYF.

The gene calls are TRBV5-1 and TRBJ2-3; 9 nucleotides line up with TRBD2. V was pared by 5 bases and J by 3 bases, with 7 bases of the junction left unmatched. The germline V gene encodes CDR1 SGHRS and CDR2 YFSETQ. The CDR3 totals 15 residues. The DNA of the CDR3 is TGCGCCAGCAGGCGAGGAGCGGGAGGAACAGATACGCAGTATTTT. It translates to CASRRGAGGTDTQYF.

The gene calls are TRBV7-9 and TRBJ1-6, with 9 bases fitting TRBD1. This CDR3 has 15 residues. The junction had 2 bases not matched to a gene; V was cut back by 0 bases and J by 8 bases. CDR1 SEHNR and CDR2 FQNEAQ come from the germline V gene (reference sequence). The chain's CDR3 is CASSLARDRDSPLHF. CDR3 nucleotides: TGTGCCAGCAGCTTAGCGCGGGACAGGGATTCACCCCTCCACTTT.

This rearrangement joins TRBV9 to TRBJ2-5; a weak D match, TRBD2 (7 bases). The CDR3 extends over 16 amino acids. V lost 4 bases and J lost 3, with 19 bases in between. Germline lookup yields CDR1 SGDLS and CDR2 YYNGEE. CDR3 bases: TGTGCCAGCAGCCCCCGGGGAGGGGGGATTGAAGAGACCCAGTACTTC. Its protein is CASSPRGGGIEETQYF.

J is TRBJ2-2 and V is TRBV18; TRBD2 is a possible D gene (5 bases). Trimming left V 1 base short and J 2 bases short, with 11 bases between. The CDR3 runs to 16 residues. Germline-derived CDR1 and CDR2 are KGHSH and LQKENI. The CDR3 DNA follows: TGTGCCAGCTCACCACAAGCGGCCATCAACACCGGGGAGCTGTTTTTT. Translated, it gives CASSPQAAINTGELFF.

V and J are TRBV19 and TRBJ2-7; D perhaps matches TRBD1 (6 bases). Deletions cut 5 bases from V and 4 bases from J, with 12 bases between. Per germline, CDR1 LNHDA and CDR2 SQIVND (reference sequence). CDR3 length equals 13 residues. The DNA of the CDR3 is TGTGCCAGTAGTCGAGGGGGTGCGTACGAGCAGTACTTC. Its translation: CASSRGGAYEQYF.

Only a few counts were recorded for this clone. This chain links TRBV30 with TRBJ1-6; possible D gene TRBD1, 5 bases. CDR1 is GTSNPN and CDR2 is SVGIG in the germline V gene (reference sequence). The CDR3 covers 12 residues. V lost 1 base, J lost 14 bases, and 12 bases lay in between. CDR3 nucleotide sequence: TGTGCCTGGAGTGGCGGGACGTGGGCCCTCCACTTT. The encoded protein is CAWSGGTWALHF.

The chain is built from TRBV19 and TRBJ2-1; weak D call: TRBD2 (6 bases). CDR3 size: 16 residues. Germline V gives CDR1 LNHDA, CDR2 SQIVND (reference sequence). V lost 5 bases and J 10 bases, leaving 24 bases between the germline ends. The CDR3: CASSPRDFHPEGEQFF. The CDR3 DNA reads as TGTGCCAGTAGTCCCCGGGACTTTCATCCTGAGGGGGAGCAGTTCTTC.

This clone has more than one count but fewer than ten. This chain connects TRBV5-6 to TRBJ1-5; D unclear. This CDR3 has 14 residues. V was pared by 3 bases and J by 5 bases, with 12 bases between. Per germline, CDR1 SGHDT and CDR2 YYEEEE. The DNA for the CDR3 is TGTGCCAGCAGCTCTCACTTGTACGATCAGCCCCAGCATTTT. This codes for CASSSHLYDQPQHF.